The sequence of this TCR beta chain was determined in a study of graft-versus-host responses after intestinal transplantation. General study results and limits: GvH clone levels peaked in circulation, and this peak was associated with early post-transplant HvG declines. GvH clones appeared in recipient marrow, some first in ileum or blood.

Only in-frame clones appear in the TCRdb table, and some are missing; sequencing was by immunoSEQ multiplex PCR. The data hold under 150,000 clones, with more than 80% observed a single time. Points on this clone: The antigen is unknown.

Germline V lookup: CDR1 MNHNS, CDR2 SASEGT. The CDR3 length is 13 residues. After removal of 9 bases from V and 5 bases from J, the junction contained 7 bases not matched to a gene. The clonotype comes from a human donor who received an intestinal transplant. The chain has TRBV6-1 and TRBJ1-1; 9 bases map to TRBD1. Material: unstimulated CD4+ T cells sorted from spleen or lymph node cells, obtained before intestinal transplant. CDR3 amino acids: CASKPQGATEAFF. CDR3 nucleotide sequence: TGTGCCAGTAAACCACAGGGGGCGACTGAAGCTTTCTTT.